Listed here are 11 T cell receptor beta chains from one sample, sequenced in a study of memory CD4+ T cells and cytomegalovirus serostatus. The sort gate was single viable CD3+CD4+CD8-CD45RO+ cells for memory CD4+ T cells. Profiled with immunoSEQ multiplex PCR; TCRdb holds only in-frame clones, not every one. The repertoire holds 54,000 or so clones, with around 80% as singletons. The sequencing input was memory CD4+ T cells from blood. These receptor sequences come from an adult in good health and CMV-seronegative.

The chain recombines TRBV6-6 with TRBJ1-5, with D possibly TRBD1 on 6 matching bases. This CDR3 region has 15 residues. V was clipped by 6 bases and J by 4 bases, with 16 bases between them. Germline CDR1 MNHNY, CDR2 SVGAGI (reference sequence). The CDR3 DNA reads as TGTGCCAGCAGGGGGGGGCAGGGACCTAATCAGCCCCAGCATTTT. Its translation: CASRGGQGPNQPQHF.

The chain combines TRBV27 with TRBJ2-7; TRBD1 or TRBD2 may be the D gene (5 bases each). This CDR3 contains 13 residues. Between the trimmed V and J ends, which lost 8 bases and 3 bases, there was a span of 14 bases. Germline V gene lookup returns CDR1 MNHEY and CDR2 SMNVEV (reference sequence). The CDR3 DNA reads as TGTGCCAGCCGACGAGGGACCCGCTACGAGCAGTACTTC. As protein: CASRRGTRYEQYF.

This chain joins TRBV5-1 and TRBJ2-3; a weak D match, TRBD1 (5 bases). This CDR3 comprises 15 residues. Germline V CDR1 and CDR2: SGHRS, YFSETQ. V gave up 0 bases and J gave up 2 bases, with 10 bases separating them. The CDR3 is CASSLGQLLTDTQYF. The CDR3 coding sequence is TGCGCCAGCAGCTTGGGACAGTTACTCACAGATACGCAGTATTTT. The full variable domain, completed using reference TRBV5-1 and TRBJ2-3, is KAGVTQTPRYLIKTRGQQVTLSCSPISGHRSVSWYQQTPGQGLQFLFEYFSETQRNKGNFPGRFSGRQFSNSRSEMNVSTLELGDSALYLCASSLGQLLTDTQYFGPGTRLTVL.

This clone was seen a handful of times. V usage is TRBV14 and J usage is TRBJ1-1; no clear D. In germline, CDR1 is SGHDN, CDR2 FVKESK. CDR3 length: 14 residues. V lost 0 bases and J 9 bases, leaving 14 bases between the germline ends. In DNA form, the CDR3 reads TGTGCCAGCAGCCAAGACGAGATTGCAGATAAAGCTTTCTTT. It is translated as CASSQDEIADKAFF.

The chain couples TRBV4-3 to TRBJ1-1; 8 bases are shared with TRBD1. Trimming removed 4 bases from V and 2 bases from J; junction bases left unmatched: 9. Germline V gives CDR1 LGHNA, CDR2 YSLEER. This CDR3 is 16 amino acids long. DNA for the CDR3: TGCGCCAGCAGCCCGGCGGGAGCAGGGGGCAACACTGAAGCTTTCTTT. It codes for CASSPAGAGGNTEAFF.

The chain links TRBV9 to TRBJ2-7; TRBD2 agrees at 7 bases. The germline gives CDR1 SGDLS, CDR2 YYNGEE. The CDR3 loop spans 14 amino acids. The V gene end was trimmed by 0 bases and the J gene end by 6 bases; junction bases not matched to a gene: 6. The CDR3 protein is CASSVGEGWSEQYF. CDR3 DNA sequence: TGTGCCAGCAGCGTAGGGGAGGGCTGGAGCGAGCAGTACTTC. The full variable domain, in which reference TRBV9 and TRBJ2-7 provide the parts outside the CDR3, is DSGVTQTPKHLITATGQRVTLRCSPRSGDLSVYWYQQSLDQGLQFLIQYYNGEERAKGNILERFSAQQFPDLHSELNLSSLELGDSALYFCASSVGEGWSEQYFGPGTRLTVT.

This rearrangement joins TRBV4-3 to TRBJ2-3, with a weak D call TRBD2 (6 bases). CDR3 size: 16 residues. V gave up 3 bases and J gave up 2 bases, with 15 bases separating them. Germline-derived CDR1 and CDR2 are LGHNA and YSLEER. The CDR3 DNA is TGCGCCAGCAGCCATACCGGGGGAGGAAACACAGATACGCAGTATTTT. The encoded protein is CASSHTGGGNTDTQYF.

CDR3 sequence: CAWGLGPNYGYTF. The CDR3 DNA reads TGTGCCTGGGGTTTGGGTCCTAACTATGGCTACACCTTC. This chain links TRBV30 with TRBJ1-2; D call uncertain. V was trimmed by 5 bases and J by 0 bases, leaving 10 bases between them. The CDR3 totals 13 residues. Germline CDR1 is GTSNPN and CDR2 is SVGIG (reference sequence).

In DNA form, the CDR3 reads TGTGCCAGCAGCTTAGTATCTCGAGCAAAGGGGGCCAAGGAAAAACTGTTTTTT. Translated, it gives CASSLVSRAKGAKEKLFF. J is TRBJ1-4 and V is TRBV7-2, with 7 bases aligning to TRBD1. V dropped 1 base and J dropped 8; count of bases not matched to a gene: 16. This CDR3 region has 18 residues. The V gene's germline CDR1 is SGHTA and CDR2 FQGNSA. Combining the CDR3 with reference TRBV7-2 and TRBJ1-4 gives the whole variable domain GAGVSQSPSNKVTEKGKDVELRCDPISGHTALYWYRQSLGQGLEFLIYFQGNSAPDKSGLPSDRFSAERTGGSVSTLTIQRTQQEDSAVYLCASSLVSRAKGAKEKLFFGSGTQLSVL.

This chain uses TRBV9 with TRBJ2-5; D not resolved. V lost 4 bases to trimming and J lost 1 base, with 14 bases between them. CDR1 and CDR2 (germline): SGDLS, YYNGEE. This CDR3 contains 15 residues. This CDR3 reads CASSPQVGFQETQYF. The CDR3 region has the DNA TGTGCCAGCAGCCCTCAGGTTGGGTTCCAAGAGACCCAGTACTTC.

J is TRBJ1-2 and V is TRBV19; maybe TRBD1 (5 bases). The V end lost 9 bases, the J end lost 3 bases, and 23 bases lay between the germline ends. The CDR3 length is 16 residues. Germline CDR1 reads LNHDA; CDR2 reads SQIVND (reference sequence). CDR3 residues: CASPPGSGGDDYGYTF. The CDR3 DNA is TGTGCCAGCCCTCCCGGGTCGGGGGGAGACGACTATGGCTACACCTTC.